The 5 T cell receptor beta chains presented below share a single source sample, sequenced in a study of CD8+CD57+ T cells in acquired aplastic anemia (dated by TCRdb to 2016 to 2018). Flow cytometry had shown CD8+CD57+ cell expansion in the patients selected for sequencing. The sequencer listed for this sample is Illumina HiSeq 2000. TCR beta VDJ combination and CDR3 sequence profiling used genomic DNA as the template. TCRdb took the public reads, trimmed them with fastp at Q25, ran MiXCR for clone calling and kept in-frame beta chains. Duplicate CDR3 protein sequences are folded into a single record with the most common DNA and genes. Present in this sample are 150,000 to 200,000 distinct CDR3 sequences, 40% to 50% of which were seen just once. Jointly, the top ten make up 0.85% to 1.3% of the sample. Sequenced material: sorted CD4+, CD8+, or CD8+CD57+ T cells (not recorded which) from PBMCs. These receptors were taken from a human donor with aplastic anemia.

Remarks on this clonotype: An end of the junction differs from the germline gene, which may be a read error. V usage is TRBV10-3 and J usage is TRBJ2-2, with TRBD2 as a possible D gene (7 bases). There are 16 residues in the CDR3. CDR1 is ENHRY and CDR2 is SYGVKD in the germline V gene. CDR3 amino acids: CASSLVGGGRTGELFF. CDR3 nucleotide sequence: TGTGCCAGCAGTTTGGTAGGGGGGGGAAGGACCGGGGAGCTGTTTTTT.

This chain connects TRBV20-1 to TRBJ2-1; 10 bases map to TRBD2. Germline loops: CDR1 DFQATT, CDR2 SNEGSKA (reference sequence). V shed 5 bases and J 4 bases; nucleotides not matched to a gene: 8. The length of the CDR3 is 15 residues. The CDR3 sequence: CSAVGLAVFYNEQFF. In nucleotides, the CDR3 is TGCAGTGCTGTCGGACTAGCGGTTTTTTACAATGAGCAGTTCTTC.

In its sample, this clonotype was seen many times. The V and J genes are TRBV7-8 and TRBJ2-3, with 9 nucleotides matching TRBD2. The germline V gene has CDR1 SGHVS and CDR2 FQNEAQ. Trimming at V came to 3 bases and at J to 4 bases, leaving 5 bases not matched to a gene. The CDR3 is 15 residues long. CDR3 DNA sequence: TGTGCCAGCAGCTTCAGCGGGGGGCCCGCAGATACGCAGTATTTT. Translation: CASSFSGGPADTQYF.

There are many counts of this clonotype. This sequence joins TRBV20-1 and TRBJ1-2; the D is unclear. Germline V gene lookup returns CDR1 DFQATT and CDR2 SNEGSKA (reference sequence). The V and J ends lost 6 bases and 0 bases respectively, with 11 bases between them. This CDR3 spans 13 amino acids. DNA of the CDR3: TGCAGTGCAGAGCAGAGAACTAACTATGGCTACACCTTC. This translates into CSAEQRTNYGYTF.

J is TRBJ2-7 and V is TRBV24-1; no reliable D call. This CDR3 region has 14 residues. The germline gives CDR1 KGHDR, CDR2 SFDVKD. V lost 4 bases and J 2 bases, leaving 11 bases between the germline ends. As DNA, the CDR3 is TGTGCCACCAGTGACGTGGGCCAACCCTACGAGCAGTACTTC. Translation: CATSDVGQPYEQYF.